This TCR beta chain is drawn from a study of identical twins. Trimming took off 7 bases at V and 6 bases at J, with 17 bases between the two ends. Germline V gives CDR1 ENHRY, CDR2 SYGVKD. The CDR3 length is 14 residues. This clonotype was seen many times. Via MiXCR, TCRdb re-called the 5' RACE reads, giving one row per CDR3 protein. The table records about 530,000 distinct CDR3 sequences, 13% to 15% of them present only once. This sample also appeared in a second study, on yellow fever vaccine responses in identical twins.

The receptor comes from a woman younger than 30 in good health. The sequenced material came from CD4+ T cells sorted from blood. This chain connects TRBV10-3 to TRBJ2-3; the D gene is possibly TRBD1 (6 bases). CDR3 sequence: CAINGGLGLDTQYF. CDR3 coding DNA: TGTGCCATCAATGGGGGCCTGGGCTTGGATACGCAGTATTTT.